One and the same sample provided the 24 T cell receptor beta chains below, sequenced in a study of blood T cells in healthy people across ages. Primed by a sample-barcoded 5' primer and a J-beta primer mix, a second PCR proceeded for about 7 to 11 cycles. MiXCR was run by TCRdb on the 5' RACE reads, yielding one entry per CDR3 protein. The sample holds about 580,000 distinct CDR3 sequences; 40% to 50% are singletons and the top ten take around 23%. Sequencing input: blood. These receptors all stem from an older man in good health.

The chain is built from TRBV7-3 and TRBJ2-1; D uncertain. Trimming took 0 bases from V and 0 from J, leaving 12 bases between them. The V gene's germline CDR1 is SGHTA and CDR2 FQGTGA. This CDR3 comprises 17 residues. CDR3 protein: CASSLTNFFSSYNEQFF. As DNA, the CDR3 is TGTGCCAGCAGCTTAACAAACTTTTTTAGCTCCTACAATGAGCAGTTCTTC.

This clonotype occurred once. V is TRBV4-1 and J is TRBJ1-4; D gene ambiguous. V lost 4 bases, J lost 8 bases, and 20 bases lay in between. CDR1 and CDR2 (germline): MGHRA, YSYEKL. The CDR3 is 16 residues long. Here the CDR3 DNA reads TGCGCCAGCAGCCCTGCTTTGTGGGCCCTAGGGGAAAAACTGTTTTTT. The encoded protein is CASSPALWALGEKLFF.

CDR3 nucleotide sequence: TGTGCCAGCAGCCCCGGGAGGGGCAATGTCGATACGCAGTATTTT. This codes for CASSPGRGNVDTQYF. The V and J genes are TRBV9 and TRBJ2-3; 8 bases line up with TRBD2. V dropped 4 bases and J dropped 6; count of bases not matched to a gene: 10. The CDR3 runs 15 residues. Germline CDR1 is SGDLS and CDR2 is YYNGEE.

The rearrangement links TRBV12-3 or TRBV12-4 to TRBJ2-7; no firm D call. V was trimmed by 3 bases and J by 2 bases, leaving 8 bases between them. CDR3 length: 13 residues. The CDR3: CASSFASTYEQYF. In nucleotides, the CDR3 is TGTGCCAGCAGTTTCGCGTCTACCTACGAGCAGTACTTC.

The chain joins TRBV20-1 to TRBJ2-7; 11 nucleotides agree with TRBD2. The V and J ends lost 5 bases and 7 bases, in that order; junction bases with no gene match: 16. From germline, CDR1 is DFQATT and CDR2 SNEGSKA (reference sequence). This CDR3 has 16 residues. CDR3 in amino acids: CSAPWRLAGRDNEQYF. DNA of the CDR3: TGCAGTGCTCCCTGGAGACTAGCGGGACGAGACAATGAGCAGTACTTC.

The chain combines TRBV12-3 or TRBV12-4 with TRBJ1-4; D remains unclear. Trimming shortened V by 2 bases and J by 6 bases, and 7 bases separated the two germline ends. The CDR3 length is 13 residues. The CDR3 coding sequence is TGTGCCAGCAGTTTAACCCTTGATGAAAAACTGTTTTTT. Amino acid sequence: CASSLTLDEKLFF.

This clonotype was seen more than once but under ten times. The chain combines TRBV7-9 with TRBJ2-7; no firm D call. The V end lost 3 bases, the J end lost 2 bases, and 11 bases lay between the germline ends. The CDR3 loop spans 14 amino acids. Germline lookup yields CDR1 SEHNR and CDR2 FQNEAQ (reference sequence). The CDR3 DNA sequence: TGTGCCAGCAGCTTGATAGGGAAGCCCTACGAGCAGTACTTC. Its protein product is CASSLIGKPYEQYF.

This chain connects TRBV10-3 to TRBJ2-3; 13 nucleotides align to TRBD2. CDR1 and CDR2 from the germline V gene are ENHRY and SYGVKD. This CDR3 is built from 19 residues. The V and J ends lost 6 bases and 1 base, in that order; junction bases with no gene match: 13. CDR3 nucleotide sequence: TGTGCCATCAGACAAACAGGGACTAGCGGGGTCGAGGGCACAGATACGCAGTATTTT. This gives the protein CAIRQTGTSGVEGTDTQYF.

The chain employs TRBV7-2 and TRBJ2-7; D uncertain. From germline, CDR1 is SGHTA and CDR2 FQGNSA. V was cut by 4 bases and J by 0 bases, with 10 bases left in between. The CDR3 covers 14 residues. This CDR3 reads CASSSDQSSYEQYF. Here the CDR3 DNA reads TGTGCCAGCAGCTCCGACCAGAGCTCCTACGAGCAGTACTTC.

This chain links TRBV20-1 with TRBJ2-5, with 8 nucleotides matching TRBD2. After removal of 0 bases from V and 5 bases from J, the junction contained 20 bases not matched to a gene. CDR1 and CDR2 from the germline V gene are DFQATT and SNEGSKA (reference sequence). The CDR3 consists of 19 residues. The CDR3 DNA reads TGCAGTGCTAGAGAGGGGGTGGGGTACGGGACTAGAGTCCGGGAGACCCAGTACTTC. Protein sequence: CSAREGVGYGTRVRETQYF.

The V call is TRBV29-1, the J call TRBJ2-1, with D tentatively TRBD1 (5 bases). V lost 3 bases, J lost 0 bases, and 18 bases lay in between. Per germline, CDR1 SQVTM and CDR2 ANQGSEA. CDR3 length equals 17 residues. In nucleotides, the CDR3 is TGCAGCGTTGACTCGCTCAGGGCCCTTAGCTCCTACAATGAGCAGTTCTTC. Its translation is CSVDSLRALSSYNEQFF.

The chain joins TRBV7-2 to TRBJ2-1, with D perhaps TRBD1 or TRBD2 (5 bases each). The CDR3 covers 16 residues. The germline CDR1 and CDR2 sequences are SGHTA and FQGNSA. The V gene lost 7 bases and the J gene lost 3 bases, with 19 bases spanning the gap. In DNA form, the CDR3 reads TGTGCCAGCACGCTCAGACCGGGACCCAACTACAATGAGCAGTTCTTC. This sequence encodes CASTLRPGPNYNEQFF.

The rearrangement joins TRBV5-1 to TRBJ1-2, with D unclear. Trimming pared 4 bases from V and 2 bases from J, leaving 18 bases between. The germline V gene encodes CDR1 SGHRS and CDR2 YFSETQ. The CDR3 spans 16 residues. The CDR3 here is CASSGALGEQNYGYTF. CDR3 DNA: TGCGCCAGCAGCGGAGCCCTGGGAGAACAGAACTATGGCTACACCTTC.

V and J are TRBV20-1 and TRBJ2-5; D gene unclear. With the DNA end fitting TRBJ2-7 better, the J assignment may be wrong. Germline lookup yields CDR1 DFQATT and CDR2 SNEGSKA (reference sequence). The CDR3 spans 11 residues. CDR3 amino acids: CSARGGGEQYF. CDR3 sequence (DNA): TGCAGTGCTAGAGGGGGTGGCGAGCAGTACTTC.

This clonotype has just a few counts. The CDR3 protein is CASSAGLAVYNEQFF. The CDR3 DNA reads TGCGCCAGCAGCGCGGGACTAGCGGTCTACAATGAGCAGTTCTTC. The V and J genes are TRBV5-1 and TRBJ2-1; 11 nucleotides match TRBD2. The V segment lost 4 bases and the J segment 3 bases; nucleotides outside the gene matches: 3. Germline V gives CDR1 SGHRS, CDR2 YFSETQ. The CDR3 is 15 residues long.

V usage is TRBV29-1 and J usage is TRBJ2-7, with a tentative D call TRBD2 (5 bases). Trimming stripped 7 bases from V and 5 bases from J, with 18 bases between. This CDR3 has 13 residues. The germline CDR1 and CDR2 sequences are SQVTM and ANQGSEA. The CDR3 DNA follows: TGCAGCGCATCGGAGCGGTTTTTAAACGAGCAGTACTTC. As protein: CSASERFLNEQYF.

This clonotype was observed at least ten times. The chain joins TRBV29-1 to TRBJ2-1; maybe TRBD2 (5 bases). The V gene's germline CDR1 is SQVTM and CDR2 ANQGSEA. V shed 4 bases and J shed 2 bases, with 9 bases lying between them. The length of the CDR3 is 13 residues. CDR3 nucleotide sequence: TGCAGCGTTGTAGCGCCAACCTACAATGAGCAGTTCTTC. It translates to CSVVAPTYNEQFF.

CDR3 amino acids: CASSLARSLGSYGYTF. The CDR3 DNA is TGTGCCAGCAGTTTAGCGCGGTCCCTCGGCTCATATGGCTACACCTTC. The rearrangement uses TRBV12-3 or TRBV12-4 and TRBJ1-2; no clear D. The CDR3 length is 16 residues. Trimming took 0 bases from V and 5 from J, leaving 16 bases between them.

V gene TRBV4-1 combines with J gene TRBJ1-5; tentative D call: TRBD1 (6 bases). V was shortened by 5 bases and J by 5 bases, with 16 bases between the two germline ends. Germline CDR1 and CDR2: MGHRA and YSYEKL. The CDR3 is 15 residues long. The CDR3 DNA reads TGCGCCAGCAGCGACCAGGGGCGCTTAGATCAGCCCCAGCATTTT. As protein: CASSDQGRLDQPQHF.

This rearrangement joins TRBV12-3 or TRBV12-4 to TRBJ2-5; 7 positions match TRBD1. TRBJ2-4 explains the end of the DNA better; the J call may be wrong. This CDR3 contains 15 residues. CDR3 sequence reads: CASTVTGWDKNIQYF. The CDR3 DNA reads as TGTGCCAGCACCGTGACAGGGTGGGACAAAAACATTCAGTACTTC.

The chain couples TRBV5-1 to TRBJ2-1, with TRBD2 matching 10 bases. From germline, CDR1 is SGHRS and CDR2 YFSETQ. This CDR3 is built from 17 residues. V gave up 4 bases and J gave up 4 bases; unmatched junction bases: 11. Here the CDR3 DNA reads TGCGCCAGCAGCCCGGGACTAGCGCCCGTCCTTTACAATGAGCAGTTCTTC. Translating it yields CASSPGLAPVLYNEQFF. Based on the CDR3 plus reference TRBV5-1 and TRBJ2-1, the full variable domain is KAGVTQTPRYLIKTRGQQVTLSCSPISGHRSVSWYQQTPGQGLQFLFEYFSETQRNKGNFPGRFSGRQFSNSRSEMNVSTLELGDSALYLCASSPGLAPVLYNEQFFGPGTRLTVL.

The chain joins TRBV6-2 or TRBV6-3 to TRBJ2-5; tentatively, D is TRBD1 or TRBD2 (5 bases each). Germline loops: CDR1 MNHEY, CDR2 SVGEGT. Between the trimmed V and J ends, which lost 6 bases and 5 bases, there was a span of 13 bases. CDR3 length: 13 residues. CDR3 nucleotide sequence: TGTGCCAGCAGGTACCTGGGGGAGGAGACCCAGTACTTC. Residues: CASRYLGEETQYF.

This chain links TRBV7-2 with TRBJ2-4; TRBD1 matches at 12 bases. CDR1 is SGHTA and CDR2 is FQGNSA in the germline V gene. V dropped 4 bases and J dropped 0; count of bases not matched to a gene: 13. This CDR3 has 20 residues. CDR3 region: CASSSRPGQGARIAKNIQYF. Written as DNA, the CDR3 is TGTGCCAGCAGCTCTAGACCGGGACAGGGGGCGCGCATAGCCAAAAACATTCAGTACTTC.

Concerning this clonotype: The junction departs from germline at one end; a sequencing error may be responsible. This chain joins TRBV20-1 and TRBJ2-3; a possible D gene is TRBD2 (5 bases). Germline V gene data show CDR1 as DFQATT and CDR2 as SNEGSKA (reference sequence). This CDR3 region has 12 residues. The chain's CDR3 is CRARTSGDTQYF. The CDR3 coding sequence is TGCAGGGCTAGGACTTCTGGGGATACGCAGTATTTT.